The 2 T cell receptor beta chains below come from one sample, sequenced in a study of lung T cells in sarcoidosis with Löfgren's syndrome. TCRdb reprocessed the reads with MiXCR, giving one entry per CDR3 protein. The table for this sample gives approximately 15 distinct CDR3 sequences. Source material: CD4+ T cells from bronchoalveolar lavage. Receptors were obtained from a human donor with sarcoidosis (Löfgren's syndrome or another form), or a control subject (not recorded which). This table probably holds off-target reads from a library built for another chain.

The V and J genes are TRBV20-1 and TRBJ2-7; 8 bases line up with TRBD1. J gave up 3 bases and V 1 base, and 8 bases lay outside the gene matches. Germline-derived CDR1 and CDR2 are DFQATT and SNEGSKA (reference sequence). This CDR3 is 15 amino acids long. The CDR3 DNA sequence: TGCAGTGCTAGAGGCTTAGGGACAGGAGACTACGAGCAGTACTTC. Translated: CSARGLGTGDYEQYF.

The V and J genes are TRBV11-1 and TRBJ2-7, with 11 bases that match TRBD2. The V gene's germline CDR1 is SGHAT and CDR2 FQDESV (reference sequence). V was clipped by 6 bases and J by 3 bases; unmatched bases: 7. The CDR3 has 15 amino acids. DNA for the CDR3: TGTGCCAGCAGTCTAGCGACTAGCGGGATCTACGAGCAGTACTTC. It encodes CASSLATSGIYEQYF.